This TCR beta chain was found in a study of metastatic and nonmetastatic thyroid tumors. At the level of the study: Patients with malignant and benign thyroid disease provided blood and tumor or nodule tissue, whose repertoires were compared.

Patients were all untreated before their thyroid surgery. The junction had 5 bases not matched to a gene; V was cut back by 9 bases and J by 1 base. CDR3 length: 14 amino acids. Germline V gene data show CDR1 as SGHDN and CDR2 as FVKESK. Study-wide results and limits: Malignant thyroid tumors reportedly had TCR beta diversity that was significantly higher than in benign nodules, in blood and tumor.

Per the authors' pipeline: Built for papillary thyroid cancer, a distant-metastasis classifier drew on CDR3 differences across clinicopathological groups. TCRdb reanalyzed the PCR reads via MiXCR. For this entry, the V and J calls and clone size follow TCRdb and not the study's own pipeline. The table includes about 18,000 clones, 25% to 30% detected once. As for this clone: Its antigen is not known.

The receptor comes from a male donor with papillary thyroid cancer or a benign thyroid nodule (not recorded which). Some clones in this sample may be carry-over from other donors' samples. The chain carries TRBV14 and TRBJ2-1, with 8 bases identical to TRBD2. The sequencing sample was made of tumor tissue. CDR3 in DNA: TGTGCCAGTAGAACTAGCGGTTCCTACAATGAGCAGTTCTTC. This translates into CASRTSGSYNEQFF.